Following are 18 T cell receptor beta chains from one sample sequenced in a study of T-cell reconstitution after alpha-beta-depleted transplantation in children. As it was prepared, the TCRbeta library received unique molecular identifiers. One entry per CDR3 protein, called by TCRdb with MiXCR from the PCR reads. The repertoire holds about 280,000 distinct CDR3 sequences, with around 10% as singletons. The sequencing used peripheral blood, collected 180 days after TCRalphabeta/CD19-depleted stem cell transplant. The source of these receptors is a male patient aged 2 to 10 who had a stem cell transplant for chronic granulomatous disease, so the T cells may come from the graft donor.

There are many counts of this clonotype. This sequence joins TRBV10-3 and TRBJ2-1; 14 bases are shared with TRBD2. In germline, CDR1 is ENHRY, CDR2 SYGVKD. Trimming at V came to 6 bases and at J to 8 bases, leaving 6 bases not matched to a gene. The CDR3 has 15 residues. The CDR3 spells CAISKGLAGDDEQFF. In nucleotides, the CDR3 is TGTGCCATCAGCAAGGGACTAGCGGGGGATGATGAGCAGTTCTTC.

This clonotype has a count of ten or more. The V and J genes are TRBV5-1 and TRBJ2-1; D call uncertain. Trimming shortened V by 0 bases and J by 0 bases, and 7 bases separated the two germline ends. The CDR3 covers 15 residues. The germline gives CDR1 SGHRS, CDR2 YFSETQ. CDR3 DNA: TGCGCCAGCAGCTTGGTCCTCGACTCCTACAATGAGCAGTTCTTC. It encodes CASSLVLDSYNEQFF.

This chain connects TRBV20-1 to TRBJ2-7; D not resolved. The CDR3 extends over 11 amino acids. Trimming removed 8 bases at V and 0 bases at J, with 8 bases between. Germline CDR1 is DFQATT and CDR2 is SNEGSKA (reference sequence). DNA of the CDR3: TGCAGTTTTGACGACTCCTACGAGCAGTACTTC. Amino acids: CSFDDSYEQYF.

On this clonotype: A single base separates this from a much larger clone, so it may be a read error. The chain couples TRBV11-2 to TRBJ1-4; D is unresolved. The CDR3 consists of 15 residues. Looked up from germline, CDR1 is SGHAT and CDR2 is FQNNGV. The CDR3 bases are TGTGCCAGCAACTTAGCCCCGGTGACCTATGAAAAACTGTTTTTT. Translation: CASNLAPVTYEKLFF.

In this sample, this clonotype turned up many times. This rearrangement joins TRBV10-1 to TRBJ2-7, with 7 bases that match TRBD1. Losses at the gene ends were 2 bases for V and 0 bases for J; bases not matched to a gene: 4. The CDR3 runs to 15 residues. The V gene's germline CDR1 is WNHNN and CDR2 SYGVQD (reference sequence). The CDR3 sequence is CASSEDRVSSYEQYF. The DNA of the CDR3 is TGCGCCAGCAGTGAGGACAGGGTGTCCTCCTACGAGCAGTACTTC.

This clonotype occurred many times. The chain joins TRBV7-2 to TRBJ2-7; D might be TRBD2 (5 bases). Germline CDR1 reads SGHTA; CDR2 reads FQGNSA. CDR3 length: 15 residues. The ends were cut back, 5 bases at V and 2 bases at J, with 16 bases in the middle. CDR3 residues: CASSPARVGTYEQYF. CDR3 coding DNA: TGTGCCAGCAGCCCTGCGCGGGTGGGTACCTACGAGCAGTACTTC.

This clonotype was counted at least ten times. The CDR3 protein is CASSPLREHYNEQFF. In DNA, the CDR3 is TGTGCCAGCAGCCCCCTCCGGGAGCATTACAATGAGCAGTTCTTC. This chain uses TRBV28 with TRBJ2-1; D possibly corresponds to TRBD2 (6 bases). Germline V gene sequence: CDR1 MDHEN, CDR2 SYDVKM. The CDR3 consists of 15 residues. V lost 6 bases and J lost 4, with 16 bases in between. The full variable domain, in which reference TRBV28 and TRBJ2-1 provide the parts outside the CDR3, is DVKVTQSSRYLVKRTGEKVFLECVQDMDHENMFWYRQDPGLGLRLIYFSYDVKMKEKGDIPEGYSVSREKKERFSLILESASTNQTSMYLCASSPLREHYNEQFFGPGTRLTVL.

Comments on this clonotype: A much more abundant neighbour one base away suggests this may be a read error. The DNA of the CDR3 is TGCAGTGCCAGGAGAGCACATACGCAGTATTTT. Its protein product is CSARRAHTQYF. The chain is built from TRBV20-1 and TRBJ2-3; no firm D call. V was shortened by 6 bases and J by 7 bases, with 11 bases between the two germline ends. From germline, CDR1 is DFQATT and CDR2 SNEGSKA (reference sequence). This CDR3 is built from 11 residues.

This clonotype showed up just a few times. The chain links TRBV6-1 to TRBJ2-1, with 9 bases lining up with TRBD1. Trimming at V came to 5 bases and at J to 4 bases, leaving 6 bases not matched to a gene. There are 15 residues in the CDR3. Germline values: CDR1 MNHNS, CDR2 SASEGT. CDR3 in DNA: TGTGCCAGCAGTAAACAGGGGGCTAGGTACAATGAGCAGTTCTTC. Amino acid sequence: CASSKQGARYNEQFF.

In its sample, this clonotype was seen many times. V and J are TRBV20-1 and TRBJ2-1, with D perhaps TRBD2 (5 bases). CDR3 length: 11 residues. Germline V gene data show CDR1 as DFQATT and CDR2 as SNEGSKA (reference sequence). V was trimmed by 3 bases and J by 8 bases, leaving 8 bases between them. CDR3 sequence: CSARLAHEQFF. DNA of the CDR3: TGCAGTGCTAGGCTAGCCCATGAGCAGTTCTTC.

This clonotype was detected ten times or more. This chain uses TRBV15 with TRBJ1-4, with D perhaps matching TRBD1 (6 bases). V shed 6 bases and J shed 8 bases, with 10 bases lying between them. The CDR3 consists of 12 residues. Per germline, CDR1 LNHNV and CDR2 YYDKDF (reference sequence). CDR3: CATRDSREKLFF. The CDR3 nucleotides are TGTGCCACCAGGGACAGCAGAGAAAAACTGTTTTTT.

Many counts were recorded for this clonotype. The chain couples TRBV28 to TRBJ1-2; unclear D gene. Germline CDR1 reads MDHEN; CDR2 reads SYDVKM. V was trimmed by 3 bases and J by 7 bases, leaving 15 bases between them. The CDR3 totals 14 residues. CDR3 amino acids: CASSFRGGYSGYTF. As DNA, the CDR3 is TGTGCCAGCAGTTTCCGGGGAGGGTATTCTGGCTACACCTTC.

The gene calls are TRBV7-9 and TRBJ2-1; D might be TRBD1 (5 bases). The CDR3 sequence is 13 residues long. Deletions cut 8 bases from V and 0 bases from J, with 8 bases between. Germline V gene lookup returns CDR1 SEHNR and CDR2 FQNEAQ (reference sequence). The CDR3 is CASDRSSYNEQFF. In nucleotides, the CDR3 is TGTGCCAGCGACAGAAGCTCCTACAATGAGCAGTTCTTC.

This clonotype was found many times. The chain has TRBV15 and TRBJ2-1, with TRBD2 matching over 7 bases. Germline lookup yields CDR1 LNHNV and CDR2 YYDKDF (reference sequence). This CDR3 comprises 14 residues. Germline trimming cut 3 bases from V and 7 bases from J; bases unmatched to any gene: 6. CDR3 coding DNA: TGTGCCACCAGCAGTATGGGGGGGGTAAATGAGCAGTTCTTC. Its translation: CATSSMGGVNEQFF.

This clonotype was seen at least ten times. This chain uses TRBV7-2 with TRBJ1-6; the match to TRBD1 covers 8 bases. V was pared by 1 base and J by 6 bases, with 2 bases of the junction left unmatched. This CDR3 comprises 15 residues. Looked up from germline, CDR1 is SGHTA and CDR2 is FQGNSA. Here the CDR3 DNA reads TGTGCCAGCAGCTTAGGGACAGGGACTAATTCACCCCTCCACTTT. It encodes CASSLGTGTNSPLHF. The full variable domain, rest sourced from reference TRBV7-2 and TRBJ1-6, is GAGVSQSPSNKVTEKGKDVELRCDPISGHTALYWYRQSLGQGLEFLIYFQGNSAPDKSGLPSDRFSAERTGGSVSTLTIQRTQQEDSAVYLCASSLGTGTNSPLHFGNGTRLTVT.

In this sample, this clonotype turned up many times. The chain combines TRBV6-6 with TRBJ1-1; D gene uncertain. This CDR3 spans 13 amino acids. CDR1 and CDR2 from the germline V gene are MNHNY and SVGAGI (reference sequence). V shed 4 bases and J shed 1 base, with 7 bases lying between them. Written as DNA, the CDR3 is TGTGCCAGCAGTTTAAGAGAGAACACTGAAGCTTTCTTT. It encodes CASSLRENTEAFF.

As concerns this clonotype: The germline gene is not matched at one end of the junction; a read error may be the cause. V and J are TRBV20-1 and TRBJ1-1; 9 bases are a match to TRBD1. The CDR3 consists of 15 residues. Germline assignment: CDR1 DFQATT and CDR2 SNEGSKA (reference sequence). This chain's CDR3 is CSARRLGTGITAAFF. The CDR3 region has the DNA TGCAGTGCTCGCCGGCTTGGGACAGGGATAACTGCAGCTTTCTTT.

This clonotype has only a few counts. The gene calls are TRBV30 and TRBJ1-4; 11 bases are a match to TRBD1. J gave up 10 bases and V 2 bases, and 9 bases lay outside the gene matches. The CDR3 sequence is 15 residues long. Germline V gene sequence: CDR1 GTSNPN, CDR2 SVGIG (reference sequence). CDR3 loop: CAWSTDRDRGGKLFF. CDR3 nucleotides: TGTGCCTGGAGTACCGATCGGGACAGGGGGGGAAAACTGTTTTTT.